These 13 T cell receptor beta chains came from one sample sequenced in a study of Ad26.COV2.S vaccination and SARS-CoV-2 variants. Generated by immunoSEQ multiplex PCR, the TCRdb table keeps only in-frame clones and is missing some. The table has around 500,000 clones, 80% to 90% seen once. Sample treatment: approximately 18 received Ad26.COV2.S at low or high dose, single or two shots; about five received placebo; per-sample allocation not given. Material that was analyzed had been drawn on day 63 after the first vaccine or placebo injection. Sample: peripheral blood, taken in a trial of Ad26.COV2.S vaccine versus placebo. Receptor source: a person between 18 and 65 years old who received the Ad26.COV2.S COVID-19 vaccine or a placebo.

This chain joins TRBV21-1 and TRBJ2-5; the table's D call, TRBD2, was not checked against the DNA. TRBV21-1 is noted as a pseudogene. The length of the CDR3 is 13 residues. The CDR3 spells CASSKGIPETQYF. CDR3 DNA sequence: TGTGCCAGCAGCAAAGGTATTCCAGAGACCCAGTACTTC.

This rearrangement joins TRBV10-3 to TRBJ2-7, with 10 bases lining up with TRBD1. Germline V gene sequence: CDR1 ENHRY, CDR2 SYGVKD. J gave up 1 base and V 3 bases, and 9 bases lay outside the gene matches. The CDR3 is 17 amino acids. In nucleotides, the CDR3 is TGTGCCATCAGTGACCCGGCGACAGGGGGCAAATCCTACGAGCAGTACTTC. Protein product: CAISDPATGGKSYEQYF.

The count of this clone is one. This sequence joins TRBV4-1 and TRBJ2-7; D uncertain. The ends were cut back, 4 bases at V and 0 bases at J, with 13 bases in the middle. The CDR3 runs to 15 residues. Germline V lookup: CDR1 MGHRA, CDR2 YSYEKL. CDR3 DNA: TGCGCCAGCAGCCTCGGCTCAGGAGACTCCTACGAGCAGTACTTC. This gives the protein CASSLGSGDSYEQYF.

The rearrangement links TRBV6-1 to TRBJ1-5; the D gene is possibly TRBD1 (5 bases). Germline CDR1 reads MNHNS; CDR2 reads SASEGT. This CDR3 spans 15 amino acids. V lost 3 bases to trimming and J lost 1 base, with 10 bases between them. In DNA, the CDR3 is TGTGCCAGCAGTGAGGAGGGGTTGAGCAATCAGCCCCAGCATTTT. Its protein is CASSEEGLSNQPQHF.

This CDR3 is CAISDWGLGGETQYF. The CDR3, as DNA: TGTGCCATCAGTGATTGGGGGTTGGGCGGAGAGACCCAGTACTTC. The rearrangement links TRBV10-3 to TRBJ2-5; D is possibly TRBD1 or TRBD2 (5 bases each). The CDR3 covers 15 residues. CDR1 ENHRY and CDR2 SYGVKD come from the germline V gene. V shed 3 bases and J shed 4 bases, with 15 bases lying between them.

In DNA, the CDR3 is TGTGCCAGCAGCCCCTTGGCCACAGATACGCAGTATTTT. Protein product: CASSPLATDTQYF. The rearrangement uses TRBV7-9 and TRBJ2-3; D is undetermined. CDR3 length: 13 residues. The germline CDR1 and CDR2 sequences are SEHNR and FQNEAQ (reference sequence). V was clipped by 5 bases and J by 2 bases, with 8 bases between them.

The J gene is TRBJ2-3, the V gene TRBV18; 8 bases are a match to TRBD1. CDR3 size: 16 residues. The germline gives CDR1 KGHSH, CDR2 LQKENI. V shed 4 bases, J shed 1 base, and the junction held 7 bases outside the gene matches. CDR3: CASSQDRGVGTDTQYF. The CDR3 nucleotides are TGTGCCAGCTCACAAGACAGGGGAGTAGGCACAGATACGCAGTATTTT.

V is TRBV6-2 or TRBV6-3 and J is TRBJ2-3; D possibly corresponds to TRBD2 (6 bases). With 2 bases removed from V and 2 bases from J, the gap between germline ends came to 14 bases. The length of the CDR3 is 16 residues. The V gene's germline CDR1 is MNHEY and CDR2 SVGEGT. The CDR3 spells CASSYGGGDSTDTQYF. For the CDR3, the DNA is TGTGCCAGCAGTTACGGAGGCGGGGACTCCACAGATACGCAGTATTTT.

The rearrangement links TRBV5-1 to TRBJ1-4; 7 positions match TRBD1. The CDR3 runs 14 residues. Germline CDR1 SGHRS, CDR2 YFSETQ. V dropped 4 bases and J dropped 7; count of bases not matched to a gene: 7. CDR3 nucleotide sequence: TGCGCCAGCAGCCCGAGACAGGGAGGTGAAAAACTGTTTTTT. This sequence encodes CASSPRQGGEKLFF.

The chain links TRBV24-1 to TRBJ1-2, with 8 bases that match TRBD1. This CDR3 is built from 20 residues. After removal of 9 bases from V and 4 bases from J, the junction contained 27 bases not matched to a gene. Looked up from germline, CDR1 is KGHDR and CDR2 is SFDVKD. CDR3 residues: CATAHIVPSAMDRAGYGYTF. DNA of the CDR3: TGTGCCACCGCCCATATCGTGCCCTCAGCGATGGACAGGGCTGGCTATGGCTACACCTTC.

The J gene is TRBJ1-4, the V gene TRBV19; tentatively, D is TRBD1 (5 bases). This CDR3 is built from 13 residues. From germline, CDR1 is LNHDA and CDR2 SQIVND (reference sequence). Trimming took 3 bases from V and 4 from J, leaving 6 bases between them. The CDR3 DNA sequence: TGTGCCAGTAGTATTGGGGGTAATGAAAAACTGTTTTTT. This codes for CASSIGGNEKLFF.

The V gene is TRBV29-1, the J gene TRBJ2-4; possibly TRBD2 for D (6 bases). V was cut by 4 bases and J by 1 base, with 14 bases left in between. Germline V gives CDR1 SQVTM, CDR2 ANQGSEA. This CDR3 is 15 amino acids long. The CDR3 here is CSVGLYRGAKNIQYF. Written as DNA, the CDR3 is TGCAGCGTTGGTCTCTATCGGGGGGCCAAAAACATTCAGTACTTC. The full variable domain, completed using reference TRBV29-1 and TRBJ2-4, is SAVISQKPSRDICQRGTSLTIQCQVDSQVTMMFWYRQQPGQSLTLIATANQGSEATYESGFVIDKFPISRPNLTFSTLTVSNMSPEDSSIYLCSVGLYRGAKNIQYFGAGTRLSVL.

The chain links TRBV6-2 or TRBV6-3 to TRBJ2-3; 11 bases agree with TRBD2. The CDR3 is 18 amino acids. Trimming removed 0 bases from V and 2 bases from J; junction bases left unmatched: 7. Germline V CDR1 and CDR2: MNHEY, SVGEGT. Here the CDR3 DNA reads TGTGCCAGCAGTTACTCGGTGCTAGCGGGGGGCCACACAGATACGCAGTATTTT. Translation: CASSYSVLAGGHTDTQYF.